This T cell receptor (beta chain) was obtained from a study of shared clonotypes between healthy human individuals. General study results and limits: It was the non-shared clonotypes that had lower generation probabilities than clonotypes shared by all four donors. What rarefaction showed was incomplete sorted-subset sequencing despite large depth.

In the case of this clone: Its antigen is currently unknown.

Germline V gene sequence: CDR1 KGHSH, CDR2 LQKENI. This CDR3 has 15 residues. V trimming: 1 base; J trimming: 8 bases; junction bases outside the gene matches: 7. Sequencing was at deep level. The table came from immunoSEQ multiplex PCR; TCRdb's copy has only in-frame clones and leaves some out. The sample holds roughly 1,100,000 clones, about 77% seen once. This TCR was sampled from a man aged 18 to 35 in good health. The sample taken for sequencing was memory CD4+ T cells sorted from blood. Subset denoted: CD45RA-negative fraction. The chain has TRBV18 and TRBJ1-4; 7 nucleotides match TRBD1. This chain's CDR3 is CASSPQTGKGEKLFF. The CDR3 nucleotides read TGTGCCAGCTCACCACAGACAGGGAAGGGCGAAAAACTGTTTTTT.